The text below deals with one TCR beta chain. The CD45RO-CCR7+CD27+CD95- phenotype denoted naive CD8+ T cells. The study made its TRB cDNA libraries by 5' RACE, adding UMI labels. TCRdb re-called the 5' RACE reads, yielding one record per CDR3 amino acid sequence without DNA. Reported are 80,000 to 95,000 distinct CDR3 sequences; the ten largest clones contain approximately 1.4%. Germline V lookup: CDR1 SGHRS, CDR2 YFSETQ. This CDR3 is built from 16 residues. This entry comes from a study of CXCR3-negative and CXCR3-positive naive CD8 T cells. The sequence derives from a human donor in good health. Some clones in this sample may be carry-over from other donors' samples. Material: naive CXCR3- CD8+ T cells from blood. Stated subset: CD45RO-CCR7+CD27+CD95- naive CD8+ T cells lacking CXCR3 (TNR3-). The genes are TRBV5-1 and TRBJ2-1; with no DNA, the TCRdb D assignment of TRBD1 cannot be verified. CDR3 sequence: CASSLGQGSAYNEQFF.